The subject of this entry is one T cell receptor (beta chain). The data derive from a study of blood T cell repertoires in COVID-19. At the level of the study: T cells, B-cell-depleted T cells, or PBMCs provided the cDNA or gDNA that served as material.

Under the authors' procedure: It was from reference gene primer amplification that nucleated cell counts were estimated. Clones were sequenced by immunoSEQ multiplex PCR, and TCRdb holds only the in-frame ones, with some missing. The DNA gave D and trimming, while V, J and clone size come from that table. The repertoire has fewer than 250,000 clones, more than 85% of them found once; the top ten carry 1.1%. The CDR3 has 13 residues. Germline CDR1 reads MNHEY; CDR2 reads SVGAGI. Trimming took 2 bases from V and 3 from J; bases not matched to a gene: 0. The rearrangement links TRBV6-5 to TRBJ1-1; 7 bases map to TRBD1. The sequence came from a man younger than 45 with acute or convalescent COVID-19. Sequencing was performed on peripheral blood. The CDR3 protein is CASSYDRDTEAFF. The CDR3 DNA reads TGTGCCAGCAGTTACGACAGGGACACTGAAGCTTTCTTT.